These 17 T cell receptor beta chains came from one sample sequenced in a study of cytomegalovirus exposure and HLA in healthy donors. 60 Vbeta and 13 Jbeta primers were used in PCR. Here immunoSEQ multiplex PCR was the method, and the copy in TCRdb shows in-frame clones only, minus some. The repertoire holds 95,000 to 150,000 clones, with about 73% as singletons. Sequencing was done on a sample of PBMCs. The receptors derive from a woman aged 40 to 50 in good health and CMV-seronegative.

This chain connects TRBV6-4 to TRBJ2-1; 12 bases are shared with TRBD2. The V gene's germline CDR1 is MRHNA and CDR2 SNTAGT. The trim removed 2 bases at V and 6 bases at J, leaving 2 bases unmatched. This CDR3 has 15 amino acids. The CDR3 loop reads CASSDGTSGFNEQFF. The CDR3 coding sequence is TGTGCCAGCAGTGACGGGACTAGCGGGTTCAATGAGCAGTTCTTC.

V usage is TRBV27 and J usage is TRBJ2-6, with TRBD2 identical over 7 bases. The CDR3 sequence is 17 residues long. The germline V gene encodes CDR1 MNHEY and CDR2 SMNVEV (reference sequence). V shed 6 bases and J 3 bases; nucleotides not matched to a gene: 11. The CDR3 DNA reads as TGTGCCAGCAGCCCTAGGTGGCGGGGGAGTGGGGCCAACGTCCTGACTTTC. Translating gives CASSPRWRGSGANVLTF.

CDR3 protein: CASSDGGGLGADTQYF. The DNA of the CDR3 is TGTGCCAGCAGTGACGGGGGCGGTTTAGGTGCAGATACGCAGTATTTT. The chain carries TRBV6-4 and TRBJ2-3, with D maybe TRBD1 (6 bases). CDR1 and CDR2 from the germline V gene are MRHNA and SNTAGT. This CDR3 comprises 16 residues. The V gene lost 2 bases and the J gene lost 4 bases, with 16 bases spanning the gap.

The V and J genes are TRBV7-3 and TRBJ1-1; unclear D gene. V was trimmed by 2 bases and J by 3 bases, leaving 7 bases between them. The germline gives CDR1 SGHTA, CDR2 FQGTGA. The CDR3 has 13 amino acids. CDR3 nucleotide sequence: TGTGCCAGCAGCTTACGGTCTGACACTGAAGCTTTCTTT. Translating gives CASSLRSDTEAFF. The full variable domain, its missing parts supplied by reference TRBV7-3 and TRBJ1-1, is GAGVSQTPSNKVTEKGKYVELRCDPISGHTALYWYRQSLGQGPEFLIYFQGTGAADDSGLPNDRFFAVRPEGSVSTLKIQRTERGDSAVYLCASSLRSDTEAFFGQGTRLTVV.

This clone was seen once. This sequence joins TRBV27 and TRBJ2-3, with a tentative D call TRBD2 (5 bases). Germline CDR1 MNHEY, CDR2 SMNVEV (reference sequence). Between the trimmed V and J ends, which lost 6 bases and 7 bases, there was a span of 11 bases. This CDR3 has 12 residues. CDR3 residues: CASRTSGNTQYF. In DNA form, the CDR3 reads TGTGCCAGCAGGACTTCCGGGAATACGCAGTATTTT.

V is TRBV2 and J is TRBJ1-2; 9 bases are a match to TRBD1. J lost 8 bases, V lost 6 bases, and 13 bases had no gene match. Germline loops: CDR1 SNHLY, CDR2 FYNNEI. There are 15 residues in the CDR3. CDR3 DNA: TGTGCCAGCAGGCGGGTACAATGGACAGGGGAGGGCTACACCTTC. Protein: CASRRVQWTGEGYTF.

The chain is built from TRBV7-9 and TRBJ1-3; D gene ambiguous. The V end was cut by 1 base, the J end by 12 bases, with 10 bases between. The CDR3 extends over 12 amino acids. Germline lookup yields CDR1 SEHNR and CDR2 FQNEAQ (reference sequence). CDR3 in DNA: TGTGCCAGCAGCTTAGGTGGAGGGAGCATATATTTT. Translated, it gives CASSLGGGSIYF.

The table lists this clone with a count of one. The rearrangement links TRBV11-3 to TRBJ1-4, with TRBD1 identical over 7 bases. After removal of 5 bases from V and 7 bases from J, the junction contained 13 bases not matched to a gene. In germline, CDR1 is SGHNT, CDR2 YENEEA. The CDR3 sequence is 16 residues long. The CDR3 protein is CASSLWGEGAREKLFF. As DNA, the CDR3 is TGTGCCAGCAGCCTCTGGGGTGAGGGGGCGCGTGAAAAACTGTTTTTT.

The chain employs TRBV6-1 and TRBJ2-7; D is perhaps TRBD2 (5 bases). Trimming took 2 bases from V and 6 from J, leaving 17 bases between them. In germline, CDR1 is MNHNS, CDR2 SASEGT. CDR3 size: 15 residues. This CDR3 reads CASSERTPEEAEQYF. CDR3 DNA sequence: TGTGCCAGCAGTGAACGCACGCCCGAGGAGGCCGAGCAGTACTTC.

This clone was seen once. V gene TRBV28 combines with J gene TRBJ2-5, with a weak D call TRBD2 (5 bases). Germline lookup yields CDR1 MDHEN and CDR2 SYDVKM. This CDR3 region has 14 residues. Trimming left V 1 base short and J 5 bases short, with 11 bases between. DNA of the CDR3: TGTGCCAGCAGTTTATATCGGGGAGCGGAGACCCAGTACTTC. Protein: CASSLYRGAETQYF.

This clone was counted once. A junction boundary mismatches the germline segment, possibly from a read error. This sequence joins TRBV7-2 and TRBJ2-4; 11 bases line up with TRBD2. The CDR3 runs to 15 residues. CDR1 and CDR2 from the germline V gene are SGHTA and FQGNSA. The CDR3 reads CASSLLAGGKNSQYF. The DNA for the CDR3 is TGTGCCAGCAGCTTATTAGCGGGGGGGAAAAACAGTCAGTACTTC.

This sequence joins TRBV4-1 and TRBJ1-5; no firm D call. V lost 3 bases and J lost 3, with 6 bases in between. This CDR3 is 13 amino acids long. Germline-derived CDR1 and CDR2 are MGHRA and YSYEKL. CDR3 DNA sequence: TGCGCCAGCAGCCAGTTCGTCAATCAGCCCCAGCATTTT. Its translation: CASSQFVNQPQHF.

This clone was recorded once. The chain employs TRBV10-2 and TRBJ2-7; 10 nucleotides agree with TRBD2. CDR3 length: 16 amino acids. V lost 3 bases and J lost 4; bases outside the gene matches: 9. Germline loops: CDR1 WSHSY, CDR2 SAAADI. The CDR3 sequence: CASSDPWASGRYEQYF. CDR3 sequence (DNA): TGCGCCAGCAGTGACCCCTGGGCTAGCGGGAGATACGAGCAGTACTTC.

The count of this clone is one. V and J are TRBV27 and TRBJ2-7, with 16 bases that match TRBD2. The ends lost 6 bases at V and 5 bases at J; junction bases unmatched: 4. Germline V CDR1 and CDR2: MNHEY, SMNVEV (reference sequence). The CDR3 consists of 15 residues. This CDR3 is CASRRGTSGRDEQYF. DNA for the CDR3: TGTGCCAGCAGACGCGGGACTAGCGGGAGGGACGAGCAGTACTTC.

The CDR3 is CASSSLTSGSSNTQYF. The CDR3 bases are TGCGCCAGCAGCTCCCTGACTAGCGGGAGTTCGAATACGCAGTATTTT. The chain carries TRBV5-1 and TRBJ2-3, with 12 bases matching TRBD2. The V gene's germline CDR1 is SGHRS and CDR2 YFSETQ. The CDR3 loop spans 16 amino acids. V was clipped by 3 bases and J by 7 bases; unmatched bases: 9.

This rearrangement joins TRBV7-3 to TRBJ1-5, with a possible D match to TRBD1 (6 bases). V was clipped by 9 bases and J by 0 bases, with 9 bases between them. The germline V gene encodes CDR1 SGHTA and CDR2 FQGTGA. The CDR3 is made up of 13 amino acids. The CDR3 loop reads CARGGYSNQPQHF. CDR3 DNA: TGTGCCAGAGGGGGATATAGCAATCAGCCCCAGCATTTT.

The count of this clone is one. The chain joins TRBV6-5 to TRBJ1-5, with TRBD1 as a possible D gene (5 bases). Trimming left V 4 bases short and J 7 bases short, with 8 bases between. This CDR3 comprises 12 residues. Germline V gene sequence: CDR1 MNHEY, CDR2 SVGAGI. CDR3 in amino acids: CASSSGLQPQHF. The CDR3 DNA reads TGTGCCAGCAGTTCAGGGTTGCAGCCCCAGCATTTT.